The clone carrying this TCR beta chain has a handful of counts. As for time point: patch test 1, 2 weeks after DPC sensitization. Documented treatment: therapeutic diphenylcyclopropenone sensitization with weekly scalp DPC. At every patch-test visit, blood was drawn before the patch test was applied. Germline CDR1 DFQATT, CDR2 SNEGSKA (reference sequence). This CDR3 region has 14 residues. V shed 3 bases, J shed 9 bases, and the junction held 10 bases outside the gene matches. In the library, unique molecular identifiers were attached to individual cDNA molecules. TCRdb itself ran the RACE reads through MiXCR, one entry per CDR3 protein. Of 95,000 to 150,000 distinct CDR3 sequences listed, around 15% are singletons. The sample comes from a study of human T cells and chemical hapten exposure. About the research overall: Reading of the patch tests, which applied 0.01% DPC to the upper back, occurred at 6 days. How much TCR each sample yielded varied, mostly because pooled library volumes differed slightly.

The origin of this receptor is a man aged 18 to 29 with alopecia areata. Some clones in this sample may be carry-over from other donors' samples. The material was whole blood, obtained in connection with sensitization to the hapten diphenylcyclopropenone (DPC). The rearrangement uses TRBV20-1 and TRBJ2-1; TRBD2 matches 8 bases. The CDR3, as DNA: TGCAGTGCTAGTCGCCTAGCGGGTATCATTGAGCAGTTCTTC. It yields the protein CSASRLAGIIEQFF.